This T cell receptor (beta chain) appears in the sequencing data of a study of T cells in Graves' hyperthyroidism and ophthalmopathy (dated by TCRdb to between 2019 and 2020). With respect to the entire study: Peripheral blood samples were taken at the time of initial diagnosis, prior to any treatment. Prospective prediction of ophthalmopathy was tested in an independent validation cohort of some 20 hyperthyroidism patients and 17 patients who later progressed to ophthalmopathy. TCR V-J signatures able to tell the groups apart were searched for in a discovery cohort of about a hundred patients, of whom about 40 had Graves' ophthalmopathy and about 60 had stable Graves' hyperthyroidism. The paper describes TCR Vbeta CDR3 sequencing of fewer than 150 peripheral blood samples, made up of about 41 ophthalmopathy patients, around 73 hyperthyroidism patients and some 17 progressor patients. After sampling, hyperthyroidism patients received methimazole starting at 30 mg daily, and ophthalmopathy patients received high-dose intravenous methylprednisolone. In about 6 Graves' hyperthyroidism patients, the study also compared T-cell repertoires from thyroid tissue with T-cell repertoires from blood. The 75 to 100 discovery patients were divided at random into training and test sets in a 7:3 ratio. On the study overall, not on this receptor specifically: Sample size was not statistically predetermined, and investigators were not blinded to group allocation. A model built on a 13 V-J signature distinguished ophthalmopathy from stable hyperthyroidism, reaching about 88% sensitivity and 81% to 83% specificity in cross-validation and 80%/75% in testing. In validation, progression to ophthalmopathy was predicted by the model with roughly 71% sensitivity and nearly 75% specificity, a median of approximately 7.1 months before onset. Most expanded thyroid clonotypes (frequency above 0.001) were also found in blood, which suggests that blood repertoires may mirror thyroid immune responses.

Comment on this clonotype: Its antigen remains unidentified. No base quality values were provided; no much bigger clone lies one nucleotide off.

The TCR beta CDR3 regions were amplified from the RNA transcripts. The first round of RT-PCR for the TCR CDR3 was performed with the HTBI primer set and the Qiagen OneStep RT-PCR kit. Libraries were constructed in a second round of multiplex PCR, after which size selection and purification were carried out. The libraries were sequenced on an Illumina HiSeq2000 using paired-end 100 bp reads. Turning to the authors' computational methods: SOAPnuke was used to process the raw data, with reads discarded if the reads contained adapters or uncalled bases, had a mean Phred below 15, or lacked an exact constant-primer or identifier match. High-quality paired reads were merged with COPE v1.2.5, and unique nucleotide sequences were defined as clonotypes. Clonotypes were aligned to IMGT TRBV, TRBD and TRBJ reference segments using MiTCR v1.1. Analysis was restricted to V-J combinations with a frequency above 0.0001, which covered 99% to 99.2% of repertoires. The TCS score was defined as F50 (clonal expansion) divided by E x V (chaos), with BLOSUM62-based TCRdist calculated between CDR3 peptides within each V-J. Welch's t-statistics and random forest reduced around 550 V-J features to 10 to 15, which were used in a naive Bayes classifier (R e1071). The public reads were quality trimmed at Q25 with fastp and then assembled into clones with MiXCR by TCRdb, keeping productive beta chains. Entries are consolidated by CDR3 protein sequence, retaining the most common genes and DNA. The V and J calls here are based on TCRdb, not the publication. A total of some 270,000 distinct CDR3 sequences appear in this sample, over 20% of them only once. The ten largest make up 35% of the sample.

Moderately to severely active disease, a Clinical Activity Score of at least 3, a NOSPECS grade of at least 4, and a duration under 3 months were present in ophthalmopathy patients. Patients with uncontrolled infections, other autoimmune diseases, pregnancy or lactation were excluded. Diagnoses were established on the basis of clinical symptoms, serum thyroxine and TRAb, thyroid ultrasound, and orbital computed tomography. Ficoll-Paque density gradient centrifugation was used to isolate PBMCs from 8 to 10 ml of fresh peripheral blood. Trizol reagent was used to extract total RNA, and RNA quality was then checked on an Agilent 2100 Bioanalyzer. The TCR was taken from a middle-aged woman with Graves' ophthalmopathy. The sample taken for sequencing was blood.

The sequence in DNA is TGTGCCAGTACTAAGCGGACAGGAAGCACCTACGAGCAGTACTTC. Its protein product is CASTKRTGSTYEQYF. The rearrangement combines TRBV19 with TRBJ2-7; TRBD1 matches 7 bases in the middle. V has 7 bases trimmed and J has 2 bases trimmed; junction bases matching no gene number 11. From the cysteine through the phenylalanine, the CDR3 covers 15 amino acids. This entry keeps only the CDR3 DNA: 45 bases, framed from base 1. CDR1 and CDR2 were assigned from the germline V gene (reference sequence) as LNHDA and SQIVND.